The 5 T cell receptor beta chains below come from one sample, sequenced in a study of early T cells in non-severe SARS-CoV-2 infection. TCRdb re-analysed the 5' RACE reads in MiXCR, keeping a single row per CDR3 protein. The table shows tens of thousands of distinct CDR3 sequences, with less than 9.5% occurring only once. Sequencing was performed on whole blood. The receptors derive from an adult who was a healthcare worker with PCR-confirmed SARS-CoV-2 infection or an uninfected control (not recorded which).

By its share, this clonotype is medium-sized. The chain links TRBV20-1 to TRBJ2-7, with TRBD2 matching 9 bases. Looked up from germline, CDR1 is DFQATT and CDR2 is SNEGSKA (reference sequence). Trimming removed 3 bases from V and 6 bases from J; junction bases left unmatched: 12. CDR3 length: 15 amino acids. This CDR3 reads CSARGGSSGILEQYF. CDR3 coding DNA: TGCAGTGCTAGGGGGGGATCTAGCGGGATTCTCGAGCAGTACTTC.

At least ten counts were recorded for this clonotype. The genes are TRBV29-1 and TRBJ1-1; D not resolved. This CDR3 has 12 residues. Trimming cost V 7 bases and J 1 base, with 10 bases left between them. The germline gives CDR1 SQVTM, CDR2 ANQGSEA. The CDR3 sequence: CSAGPQNTEAFF. For the CDR3, the DNA is TGCAGCGCTGGACCCCAGAACACTGAAGCTTTCTTT.

This clonotype showed up many times. This sequence joins TRBV11-2 and TRBJ2-7; D is perhaps TRBD1 (5 bases). The CDR3 contains 16 residues. V was cut by 0 bases and J by 2 bases, with 14 bases left in between. Germline lookup yields CDR1 SGHAT and CDR2 FQNNGV. The CDR3 sequence is CASSLDQGLKTYEQYF. CDR3 in DNA: TGTGCCAGCAGCTTAGATCAGGGTCTAAAGACCTACGAGCAGTACTTC.

This clonotype was counted at least ten times. The rearrangement uses TRBV7-9 and TRBJ2-7; D not resolved. The CDR3 has 12 residues. V was trimmed by 4 bases and J by 4 bases, leaving 8 bases between them. Germline values: CDR1 SEHNR, CDR2 FQNEAQ (reference sequence). CDR3 sequence: CASSYQRYEQYF. In nucleotides, the CDR3 is TGTGCCAGCAGCTACCAGAGGTACGAGCAGTACTTC.

There are a few counts of this clonotype. The chain is built from TRBV12-3 or TRBV12-4 and TRBJ2-3, with TRBD2 identical over 8 bases. Losses at the gene ends were 5 bases for V and 5 bases for J; bases not matched to a gene: 6. This CDR3 has 14 amino acids. The DNA of the CDR3 is TGTGCCAGCAGTCTCGGGGGGGGAGTAGATACGCAGTATTTT. Translation: CASSLGGGVDTQYF.